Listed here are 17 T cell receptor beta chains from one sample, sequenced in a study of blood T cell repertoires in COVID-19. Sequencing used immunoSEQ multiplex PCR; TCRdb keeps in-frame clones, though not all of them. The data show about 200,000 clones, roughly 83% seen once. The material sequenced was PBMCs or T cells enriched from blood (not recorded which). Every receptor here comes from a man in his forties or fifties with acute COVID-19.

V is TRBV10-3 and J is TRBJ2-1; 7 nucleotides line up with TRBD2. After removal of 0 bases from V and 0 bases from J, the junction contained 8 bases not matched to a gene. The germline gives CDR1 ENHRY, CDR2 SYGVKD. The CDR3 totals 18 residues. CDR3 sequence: CAISESLAATSSYNEQFF. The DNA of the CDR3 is TGTGCCATCAGTGAGTCCCTAGCGGCAACGAGCTCCTACAATGAGCAGTTCTTC.

This CDR3 is CASSPGTGPYEQYF. The CDR3 nucleotides read TGTGCCAGCAGTCCCGGGACAGGGCCCTACGAGCAGTACTTC. The rearrangement links TRBV27 to TRBJ2-7; 9 bases align to TRBD1. V lost 5 bases, J lost 2 bases, and 4 bases stayed unmatched. The germline CDR1 and CDR2 sequences are MNHEY and SMNVEV (reference sequence). There are 14 residues in the CDR3.

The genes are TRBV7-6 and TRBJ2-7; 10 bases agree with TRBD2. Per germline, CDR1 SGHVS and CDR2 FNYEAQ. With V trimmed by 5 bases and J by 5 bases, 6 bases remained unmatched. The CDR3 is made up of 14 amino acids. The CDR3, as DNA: TGTGCCAGCAGCCTCGGACTAGCGGAACACGAGCAGTACTTC. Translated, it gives CASSLGLAEHEQYF.

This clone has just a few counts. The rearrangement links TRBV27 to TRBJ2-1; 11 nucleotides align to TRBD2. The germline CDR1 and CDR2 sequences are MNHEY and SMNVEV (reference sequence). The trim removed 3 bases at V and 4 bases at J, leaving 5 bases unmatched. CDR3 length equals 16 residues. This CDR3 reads CASSFILAGGYNEQFF. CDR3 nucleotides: TGTGCCAGCAGTTTCATTCTAGCGGGAGGATACAATGAGCAGTTCTTC.

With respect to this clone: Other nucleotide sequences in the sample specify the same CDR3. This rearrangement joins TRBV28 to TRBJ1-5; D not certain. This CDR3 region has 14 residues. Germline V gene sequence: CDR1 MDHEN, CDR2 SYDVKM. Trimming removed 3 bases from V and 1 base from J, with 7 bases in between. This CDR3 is CASSFPGSNQPQHF. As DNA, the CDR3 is TGTGCCAGCAGTTTCCCTGGCAGCAATCAGCCCCAGCATTTT.

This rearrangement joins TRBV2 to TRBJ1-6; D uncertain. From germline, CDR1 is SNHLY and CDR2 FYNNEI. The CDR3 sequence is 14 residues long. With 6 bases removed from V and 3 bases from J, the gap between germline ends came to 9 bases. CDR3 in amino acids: CASRRAFYNSPLHF. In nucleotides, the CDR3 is TGTGCCAGCAGGCGGGCCTTCTATAATTCACCCCTCCACTTT.

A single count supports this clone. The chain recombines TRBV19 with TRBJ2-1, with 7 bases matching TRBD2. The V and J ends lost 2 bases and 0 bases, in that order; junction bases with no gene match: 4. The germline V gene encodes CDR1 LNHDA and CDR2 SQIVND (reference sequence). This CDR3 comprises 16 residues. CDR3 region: CASSIPSGSSYNEQFF. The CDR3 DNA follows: TGTGCCAGTAGTATACCTAGCGGAAGCTCCTACAATGAGCAGTTCTTC.

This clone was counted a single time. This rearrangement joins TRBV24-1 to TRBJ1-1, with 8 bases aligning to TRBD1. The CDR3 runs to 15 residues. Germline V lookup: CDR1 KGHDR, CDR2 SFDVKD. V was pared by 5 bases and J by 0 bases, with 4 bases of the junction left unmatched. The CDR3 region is CATSGPGQVNTEAFF. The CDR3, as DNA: TGTGCCACCAGTGGTCCGGGACAGGTGAACACTGAAGCTTTCTTT.

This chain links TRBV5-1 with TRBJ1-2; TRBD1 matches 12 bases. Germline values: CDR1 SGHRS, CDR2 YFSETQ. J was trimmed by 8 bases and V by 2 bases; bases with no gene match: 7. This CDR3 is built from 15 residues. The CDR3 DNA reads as TGCGCCAGCAGCTTACCGGGACAGGGGGCGGGCGGCTACACCTTC. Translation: CASSLPGQGAGGYTF.

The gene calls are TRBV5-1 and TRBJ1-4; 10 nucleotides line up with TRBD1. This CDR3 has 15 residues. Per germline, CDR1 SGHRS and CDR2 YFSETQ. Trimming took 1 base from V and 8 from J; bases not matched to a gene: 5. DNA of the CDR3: TGCGCCAGCAGCTTGTCTGGGACAGGGGTCGAAAAACTGTTTTTT. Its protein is CASSLSGTGVEKLFF.

As DNA, the CDR3 is TGTGCCAGCAGCTTAACTCTGAACACCATATATTTT. As protein: CASSLTLNTIYF. The chain joins TRBV7-9 to TRBJ1-3; D unresolved. The CDR3 is 12 residues long. With 2 bases removed from V and 7 bases from J, the gap between germline ends came to 6 bases. Germline values: CDR1 SEHNR, CDR2 FQNEAQ (reference sequence).

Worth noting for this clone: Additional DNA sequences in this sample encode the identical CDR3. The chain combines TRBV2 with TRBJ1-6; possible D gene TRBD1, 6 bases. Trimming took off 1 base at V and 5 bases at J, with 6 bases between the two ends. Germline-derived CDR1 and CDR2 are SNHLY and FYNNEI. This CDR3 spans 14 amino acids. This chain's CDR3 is CASSEGTDNSPLHF. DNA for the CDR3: TGTGCCAGCAGTGAAGGGACAGATAATTCACCCCTCCACTTT.

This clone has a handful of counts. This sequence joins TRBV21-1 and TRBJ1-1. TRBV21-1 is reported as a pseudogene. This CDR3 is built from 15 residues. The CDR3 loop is CASSKVLPGGELAFF. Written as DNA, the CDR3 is TGTGCCAGCAGCAAAGTATTGCCCGGGGGAGAGCTTGCTTTCTTT.

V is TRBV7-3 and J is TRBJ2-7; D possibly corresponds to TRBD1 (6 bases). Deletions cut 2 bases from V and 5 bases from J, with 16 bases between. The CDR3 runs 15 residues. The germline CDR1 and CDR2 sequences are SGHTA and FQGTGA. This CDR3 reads CASSLGRQGLNEQYF. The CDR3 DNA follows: TGTGCCAGCAGCTTAGGGCGGCAGGGGCTTAACGAGCAGTACTTC.

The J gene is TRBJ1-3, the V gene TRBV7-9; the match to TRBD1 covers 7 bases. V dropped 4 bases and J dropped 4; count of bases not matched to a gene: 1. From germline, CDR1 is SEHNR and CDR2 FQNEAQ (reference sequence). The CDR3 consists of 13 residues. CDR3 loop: CASSWGQGNTIYF. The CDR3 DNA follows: TGTGCCAGCAGCTGGGGACAGGGAAACACCATATATTTT. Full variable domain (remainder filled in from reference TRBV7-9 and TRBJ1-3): DTGVSQNPRHKITKRGQNVTFRCDPISEHNRLYWYRQTLGQGPEFLTYFQNEAQLEKSRLLSDRFSAERPKGSFSTLEIQRTEQGDSAMYLCASSWGQGNTIYFGEGSWLTVV.

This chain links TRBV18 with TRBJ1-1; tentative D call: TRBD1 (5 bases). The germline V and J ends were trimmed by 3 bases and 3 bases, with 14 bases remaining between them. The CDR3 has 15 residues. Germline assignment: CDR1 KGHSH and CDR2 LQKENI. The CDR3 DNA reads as TGTGCCAGCTCACCGCCGGCAGGGTGGGACACTGAAGCTTTCTTT. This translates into CASSPPAGWDTEAFF. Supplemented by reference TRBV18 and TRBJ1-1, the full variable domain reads NAGVMQNPRHLVRRRGQEARLRCSPMKGHSHVYWYRQLPEEGLKFMVYLQKENIIDESGMPKERFSAEFPKEGPSILRIQQVVRGDSAAYFCASSPPAGWDTEAFFGQGTRLTVV.

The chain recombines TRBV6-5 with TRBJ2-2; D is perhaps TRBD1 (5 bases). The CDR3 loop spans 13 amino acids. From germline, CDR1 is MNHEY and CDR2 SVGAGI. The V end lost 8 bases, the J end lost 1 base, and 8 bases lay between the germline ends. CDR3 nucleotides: TGTGCCAGCCAGGGAAGGAACACCGGGGAGCTGTTTTTT. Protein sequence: CASQGRNTGELFF.